This TCR beta chain originates from a study of CD8 T cells in Susac syndrome (dated by TCRdb to the late 2010s). For context, the study as a whole: Whether CD8+ T cell activation and differentiation in Susac syndrome was antigen driven was tested using repertoire sequencing.

Broad study findings and their caveats: The number of individuals in the TCR sequencing and HLA analysis was acknowledged as relatively small.

V trim: 5 bases; J trim: 5 bases; unmatched bases: 10. The germline V gene (reference sequence) specifies MNHEY as CDR1 and SMNVEV as CDR2. The CDR3 runs 15 residues from the cysteine to the phenylalanine. The retained sequence is limited to the CDR3, 45 bases, with the frame set at the first base. RNA was extracted with the RNeasy kit and roughly 0.45 to 1 ug was reverse transcribed using random hexamers. TCR beta CDR3 regions were amplified with the immunoSEQ multiplex PCR assay covering 54 Vbeta and 13 Jbeta segments. PCR amplification bias was corrected using a synthetic template baseline for primer optimization and computational correction. As for how the authors treated the data: Reads were annotated to V, D and J genes according to IMGT and were analyzed with immunoSEQ Analyzer, with only productive sequences retained. Clonality was computed as one minus Shannon entropy normalized by log2 of the number of productive unique sequences. For each patient and control, public and private clones were evaluated within the 100 most prevalent clones. Clones were defined as Susac-specific when absent from the healthy and MS cohorts, from roughly 1,100 published viral clones and from other ImmuneACCESS disease sequences. Starting from the raw public reads, TCRdb applied fastp trimming at Q25, assembled clones with MiXCR and retained in-frame beta chains. Every distinct CDR3 protein forms one entry, paired with its most common genes and DNA. What appears here as the V and J calls and clone size reflects TCRdb's work, not the paper's. Within this sample are hundreds of thousands of distinct CDR3 sequences, with 93% of them counted one time only. The ten largest clonotypes hold 0.065% to 0.075% of the sample.

This clonotype was observed once. Its antigen is still unknown. Base qualities were left out, and no much larger clone turns up one base away. Weak support is all one read offers. High-throughput TCR beta sequencing profiled peripheral blood CD8+ and CD4+ T cells from healthy donors, Susac syndrome patients and multiple sclerosis patients. The multiple sclerosis controls were treatment-naive patients whose relapsing-remitting disease, either stable or active, fulfilled the revised McDonald criteria. Bulk CD8+ and CD4+ T cells were purified by magnetic negative isolation, whereas CD8+ TEMRA cells were enriched by FACS. Blood was collected in EDTA tubes and processed within 24 hours, with PBMCs isolated through density gradient centrifugation. PBMCs intended for TCR sequencing were cryopreserved in liquid nitrogen and were subsequently thawed in a 37 degrees C water bath. The sorted or isolated CD4+, CD8+ and CD8+ TEMRA cells had a purity of 90% or higher.

The V gene is TRBV27 and the J gene is TRBJ1-1; 8 bases in the middle match TRBD1. Sample: CD4+ T cells from PBMCs. The clonotype was recovered from a human donor with multiple sclerosis. Here the CDR3 is given as CASSPLLTGGTEAFF. The nucleotides read TGTGCCAGCAGTCCCCTCTTAACAGGGGGGACTGAAGCTTTCTTT.